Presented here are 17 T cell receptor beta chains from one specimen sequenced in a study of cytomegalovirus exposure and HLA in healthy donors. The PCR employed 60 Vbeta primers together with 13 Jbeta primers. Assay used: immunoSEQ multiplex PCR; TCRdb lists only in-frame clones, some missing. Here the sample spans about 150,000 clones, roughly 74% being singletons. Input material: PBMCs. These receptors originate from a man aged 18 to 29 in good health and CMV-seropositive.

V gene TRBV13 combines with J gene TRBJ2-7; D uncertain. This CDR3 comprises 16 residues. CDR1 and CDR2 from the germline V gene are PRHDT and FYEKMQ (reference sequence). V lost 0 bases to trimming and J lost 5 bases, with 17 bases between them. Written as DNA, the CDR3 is TGTGCCAGCAGCTTAGGCGCCCAGGATGATGACCACGAGCAGTACTTC. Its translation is CASSLGAQDDDHEQYF.

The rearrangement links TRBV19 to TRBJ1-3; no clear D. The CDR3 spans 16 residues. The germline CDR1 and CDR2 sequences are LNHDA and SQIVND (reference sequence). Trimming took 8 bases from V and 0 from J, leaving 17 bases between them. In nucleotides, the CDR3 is TGTGCCAGTCGGGATCGGACTCCCATCTCTGGAAACACCATATATTTT. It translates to CASRDRTPISGNTIYF.

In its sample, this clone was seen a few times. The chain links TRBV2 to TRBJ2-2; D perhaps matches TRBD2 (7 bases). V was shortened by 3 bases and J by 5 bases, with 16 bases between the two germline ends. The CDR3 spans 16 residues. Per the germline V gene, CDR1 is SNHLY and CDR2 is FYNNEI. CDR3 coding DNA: TGTGCCAGCAGTGAGGCGGGGGCTGAAAGGACCGGGGAGCTGTTTTTT. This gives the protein CASSEAGAERTGELFF.

The CDR3, as DNA: TGTGCCAGCAGTTTTTTCAAGGCTAGCGGGAGGTACGAGCAGTACTTC. Its translation is CASSFFKASGRYEQYF. This sequence joins TRBV5-8 and TRBJ2-7; TRBD2 matches at 11 bases. The V and J ends lost 5 bases and 4 bases, in that order; junction bases with no gene match: 11. Germline CDR1 and CDR2: SGHTS and YDEGEE. The CDR3 spans 16 residues.

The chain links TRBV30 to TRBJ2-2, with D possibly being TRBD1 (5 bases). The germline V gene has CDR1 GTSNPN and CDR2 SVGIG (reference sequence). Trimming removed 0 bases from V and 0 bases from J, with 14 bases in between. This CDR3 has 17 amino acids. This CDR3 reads CAWSVSLGRANTGELFF. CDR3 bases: TGTGCCTGGAGTGTATCGTTGGGCAGGGCGAACACCGGGGAGCTGTTTTTT.

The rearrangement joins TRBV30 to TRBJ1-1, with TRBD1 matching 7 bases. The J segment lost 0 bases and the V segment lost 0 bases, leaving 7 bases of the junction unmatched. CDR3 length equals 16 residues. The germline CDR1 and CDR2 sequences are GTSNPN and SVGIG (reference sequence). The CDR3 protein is CAWSVDRVLMNTEAFF. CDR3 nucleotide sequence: TGTGCCTGGAGTGTTGACAGGGTACTCATGAACACTGAAGCTTTCTTT.

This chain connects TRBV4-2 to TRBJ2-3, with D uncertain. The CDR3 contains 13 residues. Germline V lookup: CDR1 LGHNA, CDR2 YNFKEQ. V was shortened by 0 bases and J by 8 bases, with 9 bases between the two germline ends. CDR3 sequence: CASSQDAAGTQYF. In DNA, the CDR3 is TGTGCCAGCAGCCAAGATGCGGCTGGTACGCAGTATTTT.

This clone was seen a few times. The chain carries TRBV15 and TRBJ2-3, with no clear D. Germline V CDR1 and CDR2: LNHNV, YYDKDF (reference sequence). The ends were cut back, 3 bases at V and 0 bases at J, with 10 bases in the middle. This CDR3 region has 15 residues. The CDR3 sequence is CATSSRQESTDTQYF. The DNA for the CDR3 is TGTGCCACCAGCAGTCGTCAGGAAAGCACAGATACGCAGTATTTT.

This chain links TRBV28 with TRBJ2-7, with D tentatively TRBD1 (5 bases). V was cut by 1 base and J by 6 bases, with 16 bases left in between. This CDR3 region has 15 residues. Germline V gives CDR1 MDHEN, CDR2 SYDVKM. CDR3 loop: CASSLYPKGAGEQYF. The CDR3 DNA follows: TGTGCCAGCAGTTTATATCCCAAAGGGGCCGGCGAGCAGTACTTC. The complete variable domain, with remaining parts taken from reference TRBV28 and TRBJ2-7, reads DVKVTQSSRYLVKRTGEKVFLECVQDMDHENMFWYRQDPGLGLRLIYFSYDVKMKEKGDIPEGYSVSREKKERFSLILESASTNQTSMYLCASSLYPKGAGEQYFGPGTRLTVT.

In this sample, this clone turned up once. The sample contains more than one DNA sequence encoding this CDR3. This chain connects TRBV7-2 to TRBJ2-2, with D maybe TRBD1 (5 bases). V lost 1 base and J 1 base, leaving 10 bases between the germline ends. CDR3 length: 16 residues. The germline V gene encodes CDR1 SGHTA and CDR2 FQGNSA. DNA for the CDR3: TGTGCCAGCAGCTTAGGAGGTCAGGGGAACACCGGGGAGCTGTTTTTT. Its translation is CASSLGGQGNTGELFF.

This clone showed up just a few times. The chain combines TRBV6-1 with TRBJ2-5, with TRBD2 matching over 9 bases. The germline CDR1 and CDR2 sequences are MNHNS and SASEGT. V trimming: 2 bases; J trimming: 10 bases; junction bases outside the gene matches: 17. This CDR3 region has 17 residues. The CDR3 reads CASSELWREGLQGSQYF. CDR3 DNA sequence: TGTGCCAGCAGTGAATTGTGGCGGGAGGGCCTCCAAGGGAGCCAGTACTTC.

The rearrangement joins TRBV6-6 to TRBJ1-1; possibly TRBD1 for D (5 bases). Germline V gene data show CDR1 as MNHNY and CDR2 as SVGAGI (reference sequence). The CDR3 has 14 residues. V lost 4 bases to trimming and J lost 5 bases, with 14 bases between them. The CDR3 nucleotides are TGTGCCAGCAGTTCTCTAGGGGTTAGGACTGAAGCTTTCTTT. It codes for CASSSLGVRTEAFF.

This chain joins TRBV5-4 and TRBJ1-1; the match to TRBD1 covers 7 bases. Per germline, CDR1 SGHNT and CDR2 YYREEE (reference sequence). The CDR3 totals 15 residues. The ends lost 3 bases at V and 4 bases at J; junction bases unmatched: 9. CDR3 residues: CASSWAQGVGTEAFF. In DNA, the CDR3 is TGTGCCAGCAGCTGGGCCCAGGGGGTCGGCACTGAAGCTTTCTTT.

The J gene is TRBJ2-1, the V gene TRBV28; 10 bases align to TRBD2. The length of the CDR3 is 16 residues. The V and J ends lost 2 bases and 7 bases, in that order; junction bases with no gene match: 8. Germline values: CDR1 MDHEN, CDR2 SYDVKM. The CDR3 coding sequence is TGTGCCAGCAGTTTAATGCCGGGACTAGCGTCGAATGAGCAGTTCTTC. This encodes CASSLMPGLASNEQFF.

The CDR3 DNA follows: TGTGCCAGCAGTTTATACTTCGGGAACACTGAAGCTTTCTTT. This encodes CASSLYFGNTEAFF. The V gene is TRBV28, the J gene TRBJ1-1; D gene ambiguous. In germline, CDR1 is MDHEN, CDR2 SYDVKM. The CDR3 is 14 residues long. Trimming cost V 1 base and J 1 base, with 7 bases left between them. Full variable domain (missing parts from reference TRBV28 and TRBJ1-1): DVKVTQSSRYLVKRTGEKVFLECVQDMDHENMFWYRQDPGLGLRLIYFSYDVKMKEKGDIPEGYSVSREKKERFSLILESASTNQTSMYLCASSLYFGNTEAFFGQGTRLTVV.

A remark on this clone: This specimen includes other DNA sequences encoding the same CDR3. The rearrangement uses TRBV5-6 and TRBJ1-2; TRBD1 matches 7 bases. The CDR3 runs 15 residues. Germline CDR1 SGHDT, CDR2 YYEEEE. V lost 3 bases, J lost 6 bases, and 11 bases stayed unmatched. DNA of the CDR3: TGTGCCAGCAGCTCACCGGGACAGCCGATACATGGCTACACCTTC. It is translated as CASSSPGQPIHGYTF. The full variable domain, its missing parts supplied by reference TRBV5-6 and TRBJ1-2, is DAGVTQSPTHLIKTRGQQVTLRCSPKSGHDTVSWYQQALGQGPQFIFQYYEEEERQRGNFPDRFSGHQFPNYSSELNVNALLLGDSALYLCASSSPGQPIHGYTFGSGTRLTVV.

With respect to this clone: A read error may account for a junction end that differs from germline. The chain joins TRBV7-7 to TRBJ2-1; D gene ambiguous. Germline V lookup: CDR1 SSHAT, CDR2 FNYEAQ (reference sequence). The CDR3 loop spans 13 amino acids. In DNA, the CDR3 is TGTGCTAGCAGCTTTTCTACCTACAATGAGCAGTTCTTC. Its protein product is CASSFSTYNEQFF.